The clone carrying this TCR beta chain was counted only a few times. The antigen remains unidentified. This sample was included in a study of T cell clones after liver transplantation. Study as a whole: Three of eight recipients were HCV-positive; others had non-autoimmune, non-viral indications. Timepoints were pre-transplant, pre-withdrawal, and after withdrawal was completed or failed. Study findings and constraints: A larger donor-reactive than third-party decline suggested partial antigen-specific deletion. In two subjects, few donor cells limited the measurable donor-reactive repertoire.

The protocol was immunoSEQ multiplex PCR, while the TCRdb copy is restricted to in-frame clones and leaves out a portion. The table records 85,000 to 110,000 clones, about 86% of them present only once. This CDR3 comprises 16 residues. V was clipped by 0 bases and J by 4 bases; unmatched bases: 4. Germline V gene lookup returns CDR1 SGHRS and CDR2 YFSETQ. The source was CD4+ T cells from blood, collected approximately 43 months after liver transplant. The chain carries TRBV5-1 and TRBJ2-5; TRBD2 agrees at 12 bases. The origin of this receptor is a human patient who received a liver transplant. Part of the T cells may come from the graft donor. The CDR3 reads CASSLALAGGRETQYF. CDR3 sequence (DNA): TGCGCCAGCAGCTTGGCCCTAGCGGGAGGGCGAGAGACCCAGTACTTC.